This TCR beta chain derives from a study of breast tumors, draining lymph nodes, adjacent tissues. General study results and limits: Tumor TCR diversity was below lymph nodes but above nontumor tissue. Data only fit, rather than demonstrated, lymph node origin of most tumor T cells. Most tumor T cells seemingly derive from lymph node, then expand in tumor.

Deletions cut 7 bases from V and 2 bases from J, with 21 bases between. The CDR3 consists of 17 residues. The germline gives CDR1 LNHDA, CDR2 SQIVND (reference sequence). TCRdb used MiXCR to reprocess the multiplex PCR reads, holding one entry per CDR3 protein. The sample lists 65,000 to 80,000 distinct CDR3 sequences; under 25% were seen once. This clonotype showed up many times. Its specificity is unknown. Samples came from axillary lymph nodes draining the breast cancer. Sequenced: axillary lymph node tissue. The source of this sequence is a female donor with breast cancer. Some clones in this sample may be carry-over from other donors' samples. The chain couples TRBV19 to TRBJ1-5, with TRBD1 as a possible D gene (5 bases). The DNA of the CDR3 is TGTGCCAGTACCACCACGTGGGGGGTCGATGGCAATCAGCCCCAGCATTTT. Translated: CASTTTWGVDGNQPQHF. Full variable domain (outside the CDR3, taken from reference TRBV19 and TRBJ1-5): DGGITQSPKYLFRKEGQNVTLSCEQNLNHDAMYWYRQDPGQGLRLIYYSQIVNDFQKGDIAEGYSVSREKKESFPLTVTSAQKNPTAFYLCASTTTWGVDGNQPQHFGDGTRLSIL.